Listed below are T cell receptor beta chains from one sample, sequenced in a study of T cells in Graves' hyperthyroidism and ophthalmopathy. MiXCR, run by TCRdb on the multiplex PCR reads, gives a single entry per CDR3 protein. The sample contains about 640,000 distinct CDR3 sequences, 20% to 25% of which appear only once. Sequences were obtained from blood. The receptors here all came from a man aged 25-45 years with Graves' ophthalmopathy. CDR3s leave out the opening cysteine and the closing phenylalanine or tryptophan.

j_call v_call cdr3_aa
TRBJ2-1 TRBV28 ASSWPGQGNQFAYNEQF
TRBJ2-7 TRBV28 ASSFDRVSRFYEQY
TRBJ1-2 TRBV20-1 SARDRGQIYGYT
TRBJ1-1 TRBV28 ASSMGGLNTEAF
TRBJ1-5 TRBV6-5 ASSYVLGQPQH
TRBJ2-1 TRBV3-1 ASSSAVTRAGQF
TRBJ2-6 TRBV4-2 ASTRSDSHSGANVLT
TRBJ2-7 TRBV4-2 ASTLGLAGYYEQY
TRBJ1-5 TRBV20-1 SASPPGQPQH
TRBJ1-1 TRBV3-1 ASSQGGGGGPNTEAF
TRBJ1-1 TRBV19 ASTANTEAF
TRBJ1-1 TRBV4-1 ASSQSTGYPPNTEAF
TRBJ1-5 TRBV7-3 ASSITTGTRQPQH
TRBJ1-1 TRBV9 ASSSQQGAEAF
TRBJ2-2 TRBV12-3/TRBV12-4 ASSPGTGAVIGELF
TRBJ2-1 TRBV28 ASRTSGVYNEQF
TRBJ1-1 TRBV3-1 ASSPRRGIGNTEAF
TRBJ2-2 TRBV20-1 SALFSWDFSNTGELF
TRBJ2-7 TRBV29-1 SVVGSGDSYEQY
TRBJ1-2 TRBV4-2 ASRLSIGGSNYGYT
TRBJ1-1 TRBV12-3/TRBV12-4 ASSPRGLGTEAF
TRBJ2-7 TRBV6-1 ASSERTSGSYEQY
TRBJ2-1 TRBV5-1 ASSSGTSGRREQF
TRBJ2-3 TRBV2 ASSENRGGSTDTQY
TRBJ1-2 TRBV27 ASSLTGGQGYT
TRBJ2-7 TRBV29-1 SVRGQTSYEQY
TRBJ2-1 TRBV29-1 SVELYNEQF
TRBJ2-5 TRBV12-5 ASGLALQGSQY
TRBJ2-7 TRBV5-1 ASSSRDSSYEQY
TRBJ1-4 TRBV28 ASNLGRTATNEKLF
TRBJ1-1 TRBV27 ASSLSTGGVTEAF